One sample yielded the 14 T cell receptor beta chains listed below, sequenced in a study of blood T cell repertoires in COVID-19. Data came from immunoSEQ multiplex PCR; TCRdb stores just in-frame clones and leaves some out. The sample includes about 350,000 clones, roughly 90% of them seen just once. Sequencing input: PBMCs or T cells enriched from blood (not recorded which). The receptors originated from a woman younger than 45 who had recovered from COVID-19.

The chain uses TRBV28 and TRBJ2-3; 8 nucleotides align to TRBD2. V lost 9 bases and J lost 0; bases outside the gene matches: 11. The CDR3 runs 16 residues. The germline gives CDR1 MDHEN, CDR2 SYDVKM. The chain's CDR3 is CASLGRLARSTDTQYF. The CDR3 bases are TGTGCCAGTTTGGGTAGACTAGCGCGGAGCACAGATACGCAGTATTTT.

CDR3 DNA sequence: TGTGCCAGCACCAGGGACAGGGGGCTGGCCAAAAACATTCAGTACTTC. This gives the protein CASTRDRGLAKNIQYF. This chain links TRBV2 with TRBJ2-4; 12 positions agree with TRBD1. V lost 7 bases and J lost 1; bases outside the gene matches: 5. Germline CDR1 is SNHLY and CDR2 is FYNNEI. The CDR3 covers 16 residues.

V gene TRBV2 combines with J gene TRBJ2-2; 11 bases map to TRBD1. Germline assignment: CDR1 SNHLY and CDR2 FYNNEI. V shed 7 bases, J shed 0 bases, and the junction held 10 bases outside the gene matches. The CDR3 consists of 18 residues. CDR3 protein: CASKVGTGGSANTGELFF. The CDR3, as DNA: TGTGCCAGCAAGGTGGGGACAGGGGGAAGTGCGAACACCGGGGAGCTGTTTTTT.

The rearrangement links TRBV28 to TRBJ1-1, with D perhaps matching TRBD1 (5 bases). Germline CDR1 reads MDHEN; CDR2 reads SYDVKM. The CDR3 is made up of 15 amino acids. V gave up 8 bases and J gave up 0 bases, with 16 bases separating them. The CDR3 nucleotides are TGTGCCAGCGTGGAAGGGTCAGGGATGAACACTGAAGCTTTCTTT. Encoded protein: CASVEGSGMNTEAFF.

This rearrangement joins TRBV9 to TRBJ1-3, with a possible D match to TRBD1 (5 bases). The CDR3 length is 16 residues. The germline V gene has CDR1 SGDLS and CDR2 YYNGEE. Trimming cost V 0 bases and J 2 bases, with 12 bases left between them. The CDR3 DNA reads as TGTGCCAGCAGCGTAGCAGCAGGGTGGGCTGGAAACACCATATATTTT. Protein: CASSVAAGWAGNTIYF.

The V gene is TRBV5-1, the J gene TRBJ1-5; 11 bases are a match to TRBD1. Germline V lookup: CDR1 SGHRS, CDR2 YFSETQ. The CDR3 has 16 amino acids. V lost 4 bases and J lost 0; bases outside the gene matches: 3. CDR3 DNA sequence: TGCGCCAGCAGCGCCGGGACAGGGGGTAGCAATCAGCCCCAGCATTTT. This translates into CASSAGTGGSNQPQHF.

For the CDR3, the DNA is TGTGCCAGCAGCCGCCGGGACAGGGGGCTTGTTCTTGAAAAACTGTTTTTT. Translated, it gives CASSRRDRGLVLEKLFF. The rearrangement uses TRBV7-9 and TRBJ1-4, with TRBD1 matching over 12 bases. The CDR3 length is 17 residues. V shed 5 bases and J 7 bases; nucleotides not matched to a gene: 11. Germline V gene data show CDR1 as SEHNR and CDR2 as FQNEAQ (reference sequence).

This rearrangement joins TRBV4-1 to TRBJ1-5, with unresolved D. Germline V gene sequence: CDR1 MGHRA, CDR2 YSYEKL. The CDR3 is 16 residues long. The ends were cut back, 0 bases at V and 2 bases at J, with 11 bases in the middle. Written as DNA, the CDR3 is TGCGCCAGCAGCCAAGATTTTCCCGGTGGCAATCAGCCCCAGCATTTT. This gives the protein CASSQDFPGGNQPQHF.

The CDR3 DNA follows: TGTGCCAGCAGTTTAGTTTCGGACAGTAACTATGGCTACACCTTC. Translation gives CASSLVSDSNYGYTF. The chain has TRBV28 and TRBJ1-2; D may be TRBD1 (6 bases). The V and J ends lost 2 bases and 1 base respectively, with 11 bases between them. The CDR3 has 15 residues. Per germline, CDR1 MDHEN and CDR2 SYDVKM.

The chain uses TRBV29-1 and TRBJ1-1, with D unclear. This CDR3 has 16 amino acids. The ends were cut back, 3 bases at V and 2 bases at J, with 19 bases in the middle. The V gene's germline CDR1 is SQVTM and CDR2 ANQGSEA. The DNA of the CDR3 is TGCAGCGTTGATCTCACCGCCCCAAATAGTAACACTGAAGCTTTCTTT. It yields the protein CSVDLTAPNSNTEAFF.

This clone was recorded once. The chain is built from TRBV9 and TRBJ2-7; D is possibly TRBD1 (5 bases). The CDR3 is made up of 13 amino acids. The V and J ends lost 3 bases and 5 bases respectively, with 12 bases between them. Germline CDR1 is SGDLS and CDR2 is YYNGEE. CDR3 DNA sequence: TGTGCCAGCAGCGCCGATAGGGGAAACGAGCAGTACTTC. This sequence encodes CASSADRGNEQYF.

J is TRBJ1-1 and V is TRBV19; perhaps TRBD1 as D (6 bases). The germline V gene encodes CDR1 LNHDA and CDR2 SQIVND (reference sequence). There are 15 residues in the CDR3. The V end lost 2 bases, the J end lost 5 bases, and 15 bases lay between the germline ends. The CDR3 DNA sequence: TGTGCCAGTAGTATATCCCCAGGGGCAGGAACTGAAGCTTTCTTT. This encodes CASSISPGAGTEAFF.

The chain uses TRBV10-3 and TRBJ1-5; 7 bases align to TRBD1. Trimming cost V 3 bases and J 7 bases; bases outside gene matches: 9. The germline V gene has CDR1 ENHRY and CDR2 SYGVKD. This CDR3 spans 15 amino acids. CDR3 DNA: TGTGCCATCAGTGAAGAACCGACAGGGTTGCAGCCCCAGCATTTT. Encoded protein: CAISEEPTGLQPQHF.

In DNA form, the CDR3 reads TGTGCCAGTAGTTTTGGGGGGACGAACACCTACGAGCAGTACTTC. This sequence encodes CASSFGGTNTYEQYF. V is TRBV19 and J is TRBJ2-7; D possibly corresponds to TRBD2 (6 bases). The germline V gene encodes CDR1 LNHDA and CDR2 SQIVND (reference sequence). V lost 5 bases, J lost 2 bases, and 16 bases lay in between. CDR3 length equals 15 residues.